One T cell receptor (beta chain) is described in this entry. The data belong to a study of blood T cell repertoires in COVID-19. The germline V gene encodes CDR1 MNHEY and CDR2 SVGAGI. This CDR3 has 11 residues. The protocol was immunoSEQ multiplex PCR, while the TCRdb copy is restricted to in-frame clones and leaves out a portion. The sample includes 150,000 to 200,000 clones, over 85% of them seen just once. The clonotype originates from a man in his sixties with active or convalescent COVID-19. The sample was peripheral blood. The chain employs TRBV6-5 and TRBJ1-1, with unresolved D. The CDR3 is CALSRPIEAFF. CDR3 bases: TGTGCTCTAAGCCGCCCTATTGAAGCTTTCTTT.